This T cell receptor beta chain came from a study of follicular helper T cells after annual influenza vaccination. Looking at the study overall: Some donors were sampled over the 2013-2014, 2014-2015 and 2015-2016 vaccinations.

Regarding time point: 2015-2016 season, 7 days after influenza vaccination. Donors were community-dwelling with no influenza vaccine in the prior 6 months. Only in-frame clones appear in the TCRdb table, and some are missing; sequencing was by immunoSEQ multiplex PCR. Of 6,500 to 8,000 clones in the sample, around 82% were seen once. The CDR3 has 18 residues. The V gene's germline CDR1 is KGHSH and CDR2 LQKENI. V shed 1 base and J 4 bases; nucleotides not matched to a gene: 8. Sequenced material: CXCR5- memory CD4+ T cells sorted from blood, taken 7 days after influenza vaccination. The V and J genes are TRBV18 and TRBJ2-5, with 14 nucleotides matching TRBD2. The sequence was obtained from an adult who received the influenza vaccine. The DNA for the CDR3 is TGTGCCAGCTCACCACAGGAAGGACTAGCGGGAGGATTAGAGACCCAGTACTTC. This encodes CASSPQEGLAGGLETQYF. Complete variable domain (other parts from reference TRBV18 and TRBJ2-5): NAGVMQNPRHLVRRRGQEARLRCSPMKGHSHVYWYRQLPEEGLKFMVYLQKENIIDESGMPKERFSAEFPKEGPSILRIQQVVRGDSAAYFCASSPQEGLAGGLETQYFGPGTRLLVL.